This is a list of T cell receptor beta chains from one sample in a study of blood T cell repertoires in COVID-19. Method: immunoSEQ multiplex PCR; TCRdb's copy keeps in-frame clones and lacks some. The table records more than 250,000 clones, approximately 90% of them present only once. Source material: PBMCs or T cells enriched from blood (not recorded which). These receptors all stem from a woman in her thirties or forties with acute COVID-19. Both conserved end residues are part of each CDR3. Each record gives: clone size, V gene, J gene, D gene, CDR3 DNA, CDR3 protein. The D gene is left open where the match is weak. Clone size is stated in some rows and not others, as once, few, many or a class when expanded.

abundance: -
v_gene: TRBV30
j_gene: TRBJ1-1
d_gene: -
CDR3nt: TGTGCCTGGGGACTTACGGGGGCTTTCTTT
CDR3aa: CAWGLTGAFF

abundance: -
v_gene: TRBV28
j_gene: TRBJ1-1
d_gene: TRBD1
CDR3nt: TGTGCCAGCAGTCTCCGGACAGGGGGTGTCACTGAAGCTTTCTTT
CDR3aa: CASSLRTGGVTEAFF

abundance: -
v_gene: TRBV19
j_gene: TRBJ1-3
d_gene: -
CDR3nt: TGTGCCAGTAGAGAGGGCCATGCTGGAAACACCATATATTTT
CDR3aa: CASREGHAGNTIYF

abundance: -
v_gene: TRBV24-1
j_gene: TRBJ2-1
d_gene: TRBD2
CDR3nt: TGTGCCACCAGTAGTAGCGGGGGCCACAATGAGCAGTTCTTC
CDR3aa: CATSSSGGHNEQFF

abundance: -
v_gene: TRBV7-2
j_gene: TRBJ1-1
d_gene: -
CDR3nt: TGTGCCAGCAGCTTAGTTGGGGAGCTAACTGAAGCTTTCTTT
CDR3aa: CASSLVGELTEAFF

abundance: once
v_gene: TRBV28
j_gene: TRBJ1-2
d_gene: -
CDR3nt: TGTGCCAGCAGTTTATCCGGGGTGGATGGCTACACCTTC
CDR3aa: CASSLSGVDGYTF

abundance: -
v_gene: TRBV6-5
j_gene: TRBJ2-3
d_gene: TRBD2
CDR3nt: TGTGCCAGCAGACTAGCGGGAGTTACAGATACGCAGTATTTT
CDR3aa: CASRLAGVTDTQYF

abundance: many
v_gene: TRBV3-1/TRBV3-2
j_gene: TRBJ1-2
d_gene: -
CDR3nt: TGTGCCAGCAGCCGGGTTGCGGGGGACTATGGCTACACCTTC
CDR3aa: CASSRVAGDYGYTF

abundance: few
v_gene: TRBV7-2
j_gene: TRBJ2-3
d_gene: TRBD2
CDR3nt: TGTGCCAGCAGCTTAAGACTAGCGGGATCAGATACGCAGTATTTT
CDR3aa: CASSLRLAGSDTQYF

abundance: -
v_gene: TRBV9
j_gene: TRBJ1-4
d_gene: TRBD1
CDR3nt: TGTGCCAGCAGCGTTAACAGGGACAGCGAAAAACTGTTTTTT
CDR3aa: CASSVNRDSEKLFF

abundance: -
v_gene: TRBV28
j_gene: TRBJ2-1
d_gene: -
CDR3nt: TGTGCCACGAAAAGGGGACATCAAAACTCCTACAATGAGCAGTTCTTC
CDR3aa: CATKRGHQNSYNEQFF

abundance: -
v_gene: TRBV28
j_gene: TRBJ1-4
d_gene: -
CDR3nt: TGTGCCAGCAGTTCTATGGCGGTTAATGAAAAACTGTTTTTT
CDR3aa: CASSSMAVNEKLFF

abundance: -
v_gene: TRBV7-2
j_gene: TRBJ2-7
d_gene: TRBD2
CDR3nt: TGTGCCAGCAGCTTAGTACCCGACCCAGCGGGAGCCTACGAGCAGTACTTC
CDR3aa: CASSLVPDPAGAYEQYF

abundance: once
v_gene: TRBV15
j_gene: TRBJ2-7
d_gene: TRBD2
CDR3nt: TGTGCCACCAGCAGAAATATAGCGGGGAGCTCCTACGAGCAGTACTTC
CDR3aa: CATSRNIAGSSYEQYF

abundance: -
v_gene: TRBV7-2
j_gene: TRBJ2-1
d_gene: TRBD2
CDR3nt: TGTGCCAGCAGCTCAGGGACTAGCGGCTCCTACAATGAGCAGTTCTTC
CDR3aa: CASSSGTSGSYNEQFF

abundance: -
v_gene: TRBV30
j_gene: TRBJ1-2
d_gene: -
CDR3nt: TGTGCCTGGAGTGTACTTGTATATTATGGCTACACCTTC
CDR3aa: CAWSVLVYYGYTF

abundance: -
v_gene: TRBV19
j_gene: TRBJ2-5
d_gene: TRBD2
CDR3nt: TGTGCCAGTAGTAATCGCCTAGCGGGAGAGACCCAGTACTTC
CDR3aa: CASSNRLAGETQYF

abundance: -
v_gene: TRBV10-3
j_gene: TRBJ2-3
d_gene: TRBD1
CDR3nt: TGTGCCATCACAGCTTACACAGGGGTGAAAGATACGCAGTATTTT
CDR3aa: CAITAYTGVKDTQYF

abundance: few
v_gene: TRBV30
j_gene: TRBJ1-3
d_gene: -
CDR3nt: TGTGCCTGGAGCTACCTCTCTGGAAACACCATATATTTT
CDR3aa: CAWSYLSGNTIYF

abundance: once
v_gene: TRBV27
j_gene: TRBJ1-2
d_gene: -
CDR3nt: TGTGCCAGCAGTGGGAGGAGAGCTAACTATGGCTACACCTTC
CDR3aa: CASSGRRANYGYTF

abundance: -
v_gene: TRBV18
j_gene: TRBJ1-6
d_gene: -
CDR3nt: TGTGCCAGCTCTCGCGCCGTGGGGCGTCGGGATTCACCCCTCCACTTT
CDR3aa: CASSRAVGRRDSPLHF

abundance: -
v_gene: TRBV30
j_gene: TRBJ2-2
d_gene: -
CDR3nt: TGTGCCTGGAATCCAGTGAACACCGGGGAGCTGTTTTTT
CDR3aa: CAWNPVNTGELFF

abundance: -
v_gene: TRBV28
j_gene: TRBJ2-1
d_gene: TRBD2
CDR3nt: TGTGCCAGCAGTTTTCAACTAGCGGGGCCTTACAATGAGCAGTTCTTC
CDR3aa: CASSFQLAGPYNEQFF

abundance: -
v_gene: TRBV27
j_gene: TRBJ1-2
d_gene: TRBD1
CDR3nt: TGTGCCAGCAGTTCCCCATCCGGACAGGGTCGAAACCTTAGGAGCTATGGCTACACCTTC
CDR3aa: CASSSPSGQGRNLRSYGYTF

abundance: -
v_gene: TRBV19
j_gene: TRBJ2-4
d_gene: TRBD1
CDR3nt: TGTGCCAGTAGTACGACCAAGGGGGCGAGCGTGAAAAACATTCAGTACTTC
CDR3aa: CASSTTKGASVKNIQYF

abundance: few
v_gene: TRBV7-2
j_gene: TRBJ2-5
d_gene: -
CDR3nt: TGTGCCAGCAGCTTACTAGGGGAAGTAGGCGAGACCCAGTACTTC
CDR3aa: CASSLLGEVGETQYF

abundance: -
v_gene: TRBV7-9
j_gene: TRBJ1-6
d_gene: TRBD1
CDR3nt: TGTGCCAGCAGCATAGGGACAGAGAATTCACCCCTCCACTTT
CDR3aa: CASSIGTENSPLHF

abundance: -
v_gene: TRBV9
j_gene: TRBJ2-2
d_gene: -
CDR3nt: TGTGCCAGCAGCCCTCGAGGGGGACGTTGGAACACCGGGGAGCTGTTTTTT
CDR3aa: CASSPRGGRWNTGELFF

abundance: -
v_gene: TRBV7-8
j_gene: TRBJ2-3
d_gene: -
CDR3nt: TGTGCCAGCAGCGCAACAGGGGATACGCAGTATTTT
CDR3aa: CASSATGDTQYF